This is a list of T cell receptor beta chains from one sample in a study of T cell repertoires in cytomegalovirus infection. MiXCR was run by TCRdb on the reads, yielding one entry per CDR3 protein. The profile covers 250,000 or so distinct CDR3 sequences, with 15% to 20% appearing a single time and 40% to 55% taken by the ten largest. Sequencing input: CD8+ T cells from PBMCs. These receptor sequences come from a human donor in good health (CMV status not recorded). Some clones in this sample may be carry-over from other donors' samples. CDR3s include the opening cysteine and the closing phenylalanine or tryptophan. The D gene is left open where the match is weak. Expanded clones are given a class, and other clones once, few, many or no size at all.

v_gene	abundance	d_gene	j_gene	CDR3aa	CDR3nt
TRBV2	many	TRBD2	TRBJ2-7	CASGSGGYSYEQYF	TGTGCCAGCGGAAGCGGGGGTTACTCCTACGAGCAGTACTTC
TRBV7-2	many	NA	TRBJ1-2	CASSPSGGARGYTF	TGTGCCAGCAGCCCCAGCGGGGGGGCGCGAGGCTACACCTTC
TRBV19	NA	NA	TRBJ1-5	CASEGTRKNQPQHF	TGTGCCAGTGAGGGGACACGAAAGAATCAGCCCCAGCATTTT
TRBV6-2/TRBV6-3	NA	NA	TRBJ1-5	CAIGGESAQPQHF	TGTGCCATCGGGGGCGAAAGCGCTCAGCCCCAGCATTTT
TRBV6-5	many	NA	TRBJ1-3	CASSYSDATGNTIYF	TGTGCCAGCAGTTACTCGGACGCGACTGGAAACACCATATATTTT
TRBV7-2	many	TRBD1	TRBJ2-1	CASSPRGDRGLNEQFF	TGTGCCAGCAGCCCAAGAGGGGACAGGGGGCTTAATGAGCAGTTCTTC
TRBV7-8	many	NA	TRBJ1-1	CASSLGSVNTEAFF	TGTGCCAGCAGCTTAGGGTCGGTGAACACTGAAGCTTTCTTT
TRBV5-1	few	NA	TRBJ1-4	CASSLWGGRGEKLFF	TGCGCCAGCAGCTTATGGGGGGGACGTGGTGAAAAACTGTTTTTT
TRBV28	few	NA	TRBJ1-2	CASTSYRTIYGYTF	TGTGCCAGCACATCTTACAGGACCATCTATGGCTACACCTTC
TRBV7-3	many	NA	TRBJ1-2	CASSLTAGPLVDGYTF	TGTGCCAGCAGCTTAACGGCGGGACCCCTGGTCGATGGCTACACCTTC
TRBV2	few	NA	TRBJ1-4	CASSEALEDATNEKLFF	TGTGCCAGCAGTGAAGCCCTAGAGGATGCAACTAATGAAAAACTGTTTTTT
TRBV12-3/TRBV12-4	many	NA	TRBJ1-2	CASRTDTEGGYTF	TGTGCCAGCAGGACCGACACAGAAGGGGGCTACACCTTC
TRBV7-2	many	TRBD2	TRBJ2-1	CASSLGRTSLNEQFF	TGTGCCAGCAGCTTAGGAAGGACTAGCCTCAATGAGCAGTTCTTC
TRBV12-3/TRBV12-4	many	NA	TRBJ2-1	CASSLGQVRINEQFF	TGTGCCAGCAGTTTGGGTCAGGTTCGAATTAATGAGCAGTTCTTC
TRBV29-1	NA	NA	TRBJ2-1	CSVARVSSYNEQFF	TGCAGCGTTGCTAGAGTAAGCTCCTACAATGAGCAGTTCTTC
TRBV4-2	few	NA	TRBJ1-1	CASGLPGPGDTEAFF	TGTGCCAGCGGGCTCCCGGGCCCCGGGGACACTGAAGCTTTCTTT
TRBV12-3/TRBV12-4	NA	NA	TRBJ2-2	CASSFYYNTGELFF	TGTGCCAGCAGTTTCTATTATAACACCGGGGAGCTGTTTTTT
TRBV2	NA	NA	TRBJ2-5	CASFGVGDTHRETQYF	TGTGCCAGCTTCGGGGTGGGGGACACGCATAGAGAGACCCAGTACTTC
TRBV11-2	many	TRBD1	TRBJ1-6	CASSTTGQTELHF	TGTGCCAGCAGCACGACGGGACAGACAGAACTCCACTTT
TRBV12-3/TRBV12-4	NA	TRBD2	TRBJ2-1	CASSPSLAGDPARGYNEQFF	TGTGCCAGCAGCCCCTCACTAGCGGGGGACCCAGCAAGGGGTTACAATGAGCAGTTCTTC
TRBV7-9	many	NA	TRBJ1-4	CATNTGGRNEKLFF	TGTGCCACCAATACCGGGGGCAGGAATGAAAAACTGTTTTTT
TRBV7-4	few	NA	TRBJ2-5	CASRPPGLGETQYF	TGTGCCAGCAGACCGCCGGGACTCGGGGAGACCCAGTACTTC
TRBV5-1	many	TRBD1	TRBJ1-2	CASSSRTGIGSDGYTF	TGCGCCAGCAGCTCACGGACAGGGATCGGGTCGGATGGCTACACCTTC
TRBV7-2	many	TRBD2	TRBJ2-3	CASGLAGGYYTDTQYF	TGTGCCAGCGGACTAGCGGGGGGGTACTACACAGATACGCAGTATTTT
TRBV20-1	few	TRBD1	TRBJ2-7	CSARTGTGVNEQYF	TGCAGTGCTAGAACCGGGACAGGGGTGAACGAGCAGTACTTC
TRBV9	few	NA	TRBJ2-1	CASSVGGANEQFF	TGTGCCAGCAGCGTTGGGGGGGCCAATGAGCAGTTCTTC
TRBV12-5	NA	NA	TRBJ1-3	CASGLVPNSGNTIYF	TGTGCTAGTGGTTTGGTACCCAACTCTGGAAACACCATATATTTT
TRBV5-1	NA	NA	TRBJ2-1	CASSLEVGIYNEQFF	TGCGCCAGCAGCTTGGAGGTAGGGATCTACAATGAGCAGTTCTTC
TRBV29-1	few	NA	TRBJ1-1	CSVWHPPEAFF	TGCAGCGTTTGGCATCCCCCTGAAGCTTTCTTT
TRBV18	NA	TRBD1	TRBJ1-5	CASSPSGTAYQPQHF	TGTGCCAGCTCACCATCCGGGACAGCTTATCAGCCCCAGCATTTT